The 2 T cell receptor beta chains below come from one sample, sequenced in a study of regulatory T cells in long-lasting Graves disease. With iRepertoire HTBI primers and Arm-PCR of CDR3 regions, TCR beta libraries were built. A single record per CDR3 protein comes from TCRdb applying MiXCR to the multiplex PCR reads. The profile shows 350,000 to 550,000 distinct CDR3 sequences, about 15% of them singletons. Time point reported: newly diagnosed GD, antithyroid drugs for less than 3 months. Construction of the TCR library relied on RNA isolated from PBMCs. These records were also assigned to another study, of T cells in Graves' hyperthyroidism and ophthalmopathy.

The sample in question was peripheral blood mononuclear cells (PBMCs), obtained at new diagnosis, from a patient treated with antithyroid drugs. The source of these receptors is a woman aged 18-29 years with Graves disease.

The chain's CDR3 is CASSLFGGADTEAFF. The CDR3 DNA reads TGTGCCAGCAGTTTATTCGGGGGGGCTGACACTGAAGCTTTCTTT. The genes are TRBV12-3 or TRBV12-4 and TRBJ1-1, with D tentatively TRBD1 (6 bases). Trimming cost V 2 bases and J 3 bases, with 13 bases left between them. The CDR3 sequence is 15 residues long.

This clonotype turned up a few times. The chain employs TRBV7-2 and TRBJ2-2; TRBD1 matches at 7 bases. Germline assignment: CDR1 SGHTA and CDR2 FQGNSA. The V segment lost 4 bases and the J segment 3 bases; nucleotides outside the gene matches: 5. The CDR3 loop spans 15 amino acids. CDR3 in amino acids: CASSSLGQYTGELFF. The CDR3 region has the DNA TGTGCCAGCAGCTCCTTGGGACAGTACACCGGGGAGCTGTTTTTT.